A selection of T cell receptor beta chains follows, all from one sample in a study of T cell responses to AZD1222 COVID-19 vaccine. The table came from immunoSEQ multiplex PCR; TCRdb's copy has only in-frame clones and leaves some out. The table includes 150,000 to 200,000 clones, around 90% detected once. The input for sequencing was peripheral blood, taken on day 0 of AZD1222 vaccination. Receptors were obtained from an adult in good health. The CDR3 runs from the conserved cysteine through the conserved F or W. Fields, in order: D gene, J gene, clone size, V gene, CDR3 DNA, CDR3 protein. A D gene is named only where the DNA matches it firmly. The size of a clone is reported for some rows only, either as once, few or many, or as a class for expanded clones.

>TRBD2|TRBJ2-7|NA|TRBV5-1
TGCGCCAGCAGCTTGAGTAGCGGGGGAACCTACGAGCAGTACTTC
CASSLSSGGTYEQYF
>TRBD2|TRBJ2-2|NA|TRBV27
TGTGCCAGCACCGGGGGAGCGGGAGCCGGGGAGCTGTTTTTT
CASTGGAGAGELFF
>NA|TRBJ2-5|NA|TRBV6-5
TGTGCCAGCAGCGTACGGAGTGGGGAGACCCAGTACTTC
CASSVRSGETQYF
>TRBD1|TRBJ1-1|NA|TRBV19
TGTGCCAGTAGTGTGGGACAGGGGTTAGGCACTGAAGCTTTCTTT
CASSVGQGLGTEAFF
>NA|TRBJ1-1|NA|TRBV3-1/TRBV3-2
TGTGCCAGCAGCCAAGTCGAAGGGACTGAAGCTTTCTTT
CASSQVEGTEAFF
>NA|TRBJ1-1|NA|TRBV5-6
TGTGCCAGCAGCTTGGCCGGTCAGGGTTCGAGAGTAGCTTTCTTT
CASSLAGQGSRVAFF
>TRBD1|TRBJ1-2|NA|TRBV5-6
TGTGCCAGCAGCTTTCGGGGGACAGGGCCCCTTTCATATGGCTACACCTTC
CASSFRGTGPLSYGYTF
>TRBD1|TRBJ1-1|NA|TRBV3-1/TRBV3-2
TGTGCCAGCAGCCATCACAGGACAGGGCGGACTGAAGCTTTCTTT
CASSHHRTGRTEAFF
>TRBD1|TRBJ1-1|NA|TRBV7-3
TGTGCCAGCAGCGTACAGGGGGTGATATTCCCGTTCACTGAAGCTTTCTTT
CASSVQGVIFPFTEAFF
>TRBD2|TRBJ2-2|NA|TRBV11-2
TGTGCCAGCAGCGGCGGACTAGCGGGATTGGGCGGGGAGCTGTTTTTT
CASSGGLAGLGGELFF
>NA|TRBJ2-3|NA|TRBV21-1
TGTGCCAGCAGCAAAGGGGGCATAGCTAGCACAGATACGCAGTATTTT
CASSKGGIASTDTQYF
>NA|TRBJ2-7|NA|TRBV5-1
TGCGCCAGCAGCTTGGAGGGAGGCCTCAGCGGCGAGCAGTACTTC
CASSLEGGLSGEQYF
>NA|TRBJ2-7|few|TRBV5-1
TGCGCCAGCAGCTTTCGGTCGGGATTGGCCGGCGAGCAGTACTTC
CASSFRSGLAGEQYF
>TRBD1|TRBJ1-5|NA|TRBV12-3/TRBV12-4
TGTGCCAGCAGCACAGGGGGAGGGCAGCCCCAGCATTTT
CASSTGGGQPQHF
>NA|TRBJ2-1|NA|TRBV4-1
TGCGCCAGCAGCCAAGTGTCAGGGAGCTCCTACAATGAGCAGTTCTTC
CASSQVSGSSYNEQFF
>NA|TRBJ1-5|NA|TRBV9
TGTGCCAGCAGCCGGGCAGTGGGCAATCAGCCCCAGCATTTT
CASSRAVGNQPQHF